This TCR beta chain came from a study of blood T cells in healthy people across ages (dated by TCRdb to the mid-2010s). Broadly, across the study: In model experiments, template switching captured about one uniquely barcoded TCR beta cDNA molecule for every two T cells. The donors were divided into four age groups: young (average approximately 17 years), middle-aged (approximately 41), aged (around 59) and long-lived (roughly 86). The study analyzed two additional independent replicas of 1 million unique cDNA reads from the same blood draw for two donors, one aged 18 to 30 and one aged 80 or older. To avoid experimental bias, donors of different ages were distributed randomly across sequencing lanes. The study measured age-related changes in TCR beta repertoire diversity using deep sequencing normalized with unique cDNA molecular identifiers.

The donors were about 40 Caucasian individuals from Russia, aged roughly 6 to 100 years, who were systemically healthy. Each donor gave 8.5 to 10 milliliters of peripheral blood, collected into EDTA-treated Vacutainer tubes. Ficoll-Paque density-gradient centrifugation was used to isolate PBMCs, with at least 6 million obtained per sample. Total RNA, at least 5 micrograms per sample, was extracted from PBMCs with Trizol reagent. The percentages of naive CD45RAhigh/CD27high T cells were determined by flow cytometry on a PBMC aliquot from every donor. This clonotype was recorded a few times. Its antigen is currently not known. Per-base qualities were not stored, and no clone one base away is much larger. The library was prepared using 5' RACE. Instrument on record: Illumina HiSeq 2500. A second PCR of about 7 to 12 cycles was run with a J-beta primer mix and a sample-barcoded 5' primer. Each TCR beta cDNA molecule received a unique molecular identifier from a template-switch 5' adaptor carrying 12 random nucleotides. Each sample yielded at least 2.5 million CDR3-containing paired-end reads. All of the RNA was converted into first-strand cDNA using the Mint cDNA synthesis kit, with a TRBC-specific oligonucleotide serving as the primer. Following uracil-DNA glycosylase treatment, a first 18-cycle PCR with universal primers M1SS and BC2_uni_R was performed on all cDNA. The authors' pipeline ran thus. Normalization of each sample was performed by random selection of 1 million high-quality reads, each carrying a distinct molecular identifier. Instead of being binned into consensus sequences, reads that shared molecular identifiers were thrown out. MiTCR, set to a Q25 quality threshold and the strictest error-elimination algorithm, was used for CDR3 identification, clonotype clustering and error correction. A nonparametric unseen species model using Euler transformation provided a lower-bound estimate of total TCR beta diversity. TCRdb applied fastp at Q25 and MiXCR to the public reads, then kept only in-frame beta chains. CDR3 protein duplicates are merged, each entry listing the most common genes and DNA. The V and J calls, along with clone size, are taken from TCRdb and not from the paper's own processing. The sample table shows roughly 2 million distinct CDR3 sequences, and about 50% are seen once. The ten largest make up about 2.1% of the sample.

Findings and caveats that apply to the study as a whole: The CMV infection status of donors was not known, potentially confounding age-related changes in expanded clonotypes. Compared with the aged group, more naive CD4+ T cells, fewer expanded clones and increased TCR diversity were shown by the long-lived group, suggesting age selection. As age increased, observed TCR beta diversity per million T cells dropped in a roughly linear way, and a significant reduction was already evident by age roughly 40. Estimates of total diversity from one million sequenced T cells were regarded as lower bounds and underestimates. The percentage of naive T cells measured by flow cytometry correlated strongly with observed TCR beta diversity. Since profiling was done on bulk unsorted PBMCs, naive and antigen-experienced compartments could not be conclusively compared.

The CDR3 numbers 14 residues from cysteine through phenylalanine. The read is trimmed to its CDR3 DNA, 42 bases read in frame from base 1. V sheds 5 bases and J sheds 6 bases, leaving 14 bases between their ends. Per the germline V gene (reference sequence), MNHNY is the CDR1 and SVGAGI is the CDR2. The TCR originated in a woman in her forties in good health. The chain links TRBV6-6 with TRBJ2-1; a tentative D match to TRBD2 spans 6 bases. Sequencing used blood. The CDR3 in this case is CASSEGLPSNEQFF. Read as DNA, the sequence is TGTGCCAGCAGTGAGGGACTGCCGAGCAATGAGCAGTTCTTC.